This T cell receptor beta chain was captured by sequencing in a study of identical twins. This clonotype was detected ten times or more. The antigen is undetermined. Study findings and constraints: An excess of low generation probability was shown by twin-shared out-of-frame alpha sequences.

Each CDR3 protein gets one entry after TCRdb re-called the 5' RACE reads with MiXCR. This table has nearly 650,000 distinct CDR3 sequences, roughly 7.2% appearing once. The same specimen was also included in a second study, on yellow fever vaccine responses in identical twins.

Sequences were obtained from PBMCs. The receptor was isolated from a woman aged 18 to 35 in good health.

The CDR3 protein is CASSATGRNTGELFF. The CDR3 DNA reads as TGTGCCAGCAGTGCGACAGGAAGGAACACCGGGGAGCTGTTTTTT. The chain links TRBV25-1 to TRBJ2-2; D might be TRBD1 (6 bases). CDR3 length: 15 residues. V was cut by 4 bases and J by 1 base, with 10 bases left in between. CDR1 is MGHDK and CDR2 is SYGVNS in the germline V gene.